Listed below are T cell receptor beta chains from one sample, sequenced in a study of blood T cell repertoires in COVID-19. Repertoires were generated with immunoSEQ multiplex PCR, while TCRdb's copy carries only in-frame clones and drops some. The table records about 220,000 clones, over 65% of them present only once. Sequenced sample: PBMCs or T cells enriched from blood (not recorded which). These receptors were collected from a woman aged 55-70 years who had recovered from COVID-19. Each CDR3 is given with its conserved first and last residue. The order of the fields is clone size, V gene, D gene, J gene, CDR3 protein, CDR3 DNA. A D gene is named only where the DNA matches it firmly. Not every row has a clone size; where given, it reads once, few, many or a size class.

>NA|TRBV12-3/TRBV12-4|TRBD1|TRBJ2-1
CASSFTGGMLFF
TGTGCCAGCAGTTTCACAGGGGGTATGCTGTTCTTC
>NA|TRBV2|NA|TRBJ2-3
CAFGGASGPDTQYF
TGTGCCTTTGGGGGGGCCTCCGGCCCAGATACGCAGTATTTT
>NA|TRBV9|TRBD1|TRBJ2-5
CASSGTGSPQETQYF
TGTGCCAGCAGCGGGACAGGTAGCCCTCAAGAGACCCAGTACTTC
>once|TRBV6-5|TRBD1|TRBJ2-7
CASRANIGQVYEQYF
TGTGCCAGCAGAGCCAATATTGGACAGGTCTACGAGCAGTACTTC
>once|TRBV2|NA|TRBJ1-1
CASNEGPGRGTEAFF
TGTGCCAGCAACGAAGGGCCAGGGCGGGGGACTGAAGCTTTCTTT
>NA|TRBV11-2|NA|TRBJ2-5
CASSSQVWETQYF
TGTGCCAGCAGCTCCCAGGTGTGGGAGACCCAGTACTTC
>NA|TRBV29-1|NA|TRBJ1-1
CSYTSGGDTEAFF
TGCAGCTACACCTCCGGAGGGGACACTGAAGCTTTCTTT
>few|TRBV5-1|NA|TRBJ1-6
CASSPGTTTGSPLHF
TGCGCCAGCAGCCCTGGGACAACCACAGGTTCACCCCTCCACTTT
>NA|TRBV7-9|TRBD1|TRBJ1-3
CASSLTQGERNTIYF
TGTGCCAGCAGCTTAACACAGGGGGAAAGAAACACCATATATTTT
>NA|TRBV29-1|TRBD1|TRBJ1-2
CSVEQTGGLYTF
TGCAGCGTTGAACAGACAGGGGGGCTCTACACCTTC
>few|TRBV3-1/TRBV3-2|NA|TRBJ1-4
CASSLQPDKIELFF
TGTGCCAGCAGCCTCCAACCGGACAAAATAGAACTGTTTTTT
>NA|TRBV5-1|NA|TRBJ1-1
CASSPYPSNTEAFF
TGCGCCAGCAGCCCCTACCCATCAAACACTGAAGCTTTCTTT
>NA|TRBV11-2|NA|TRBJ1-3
CASSLIAGVGNTIYF
TGTGCCAGCAGCTTAATCGCGGGGGTCGGAAACACCATATATTTT
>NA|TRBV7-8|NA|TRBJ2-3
CASSLVWGVNPSSTDTQYF
TGTGCCAGCAGCTTAGTTTGGGGGGTAAACCCTTCTAGCACAGATACGCAGTATTTT
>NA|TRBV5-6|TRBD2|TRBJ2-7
CATSRGGGAYEQYF
TGTGCCACCAGCCGTGGGGGGGGAGCCTACGAGCAGTACTTC
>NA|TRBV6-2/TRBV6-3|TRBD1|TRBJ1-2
CASSYAPGQGADYYGYTF
TGTGCCAGCAGTTACGCTCCGGGACAGGGGGCAGACTACTATGGCTACACCTTC
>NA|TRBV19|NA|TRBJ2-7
CASSIGRGFEQYF
TGTGCCAGTAGTATCGGTCGAGGGTTCGAGCAGTACTTC
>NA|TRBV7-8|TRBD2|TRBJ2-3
CASSRRAGEVDTQYF
TGTGCCAGCAGCCGAAGAGCGGGAGAAGTAGATACGCAGTATTTT
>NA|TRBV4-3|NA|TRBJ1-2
CASSQDLRVGGYTF
TGCGCCAGCAGCCAAGATTTGAGGGTAGGGGGCTACACCTTC
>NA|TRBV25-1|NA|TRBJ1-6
CASSESAGQPYNSPLHF
TGTGCCAGCAGTGAATCCGCAGGACAGCCCTATAATTCACCCCTCCACTTT
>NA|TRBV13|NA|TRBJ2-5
CASSPPGRDRIETQYF
TGTGCCAGCAGCCCCCCAGGTAGAGATCGTATTGAGACCCAGTACTTC
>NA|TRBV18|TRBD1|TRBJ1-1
CASSPRTGGTEAFF
TGTGCCAGCTCACCTCGGACAGGGGGTACTGAAGCTTTCTTT
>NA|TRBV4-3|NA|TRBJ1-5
CASSQNTGSQPQHF
TGCGCCAGCAGCCAAAACACAGGGAGTCAGCCCCAGCATTTT
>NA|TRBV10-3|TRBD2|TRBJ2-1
CAISWTSGRYEQFF
TGTGCCATCAGTTGGACTAGCGGGAGGTATGAGCAGTTCTTC
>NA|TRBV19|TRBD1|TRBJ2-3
CASSRTTGTGRTDTQYF
TGTGCCAGTAGCCGTACTACCGGGACAGGGAGGACAGATACGCAGTATTTT
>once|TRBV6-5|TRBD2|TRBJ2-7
CASSYPTSGNSYEQYF
TGTGCCAGCAGTTACCCGACTAGCGGGAACTCCTACGAGCAGTACTTC
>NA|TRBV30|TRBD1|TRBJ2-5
CAWSAGQGRQTQYF
TGTGCCTGGAGTGCGGGACAGGGTCGGCAGACCCAGTACTTC
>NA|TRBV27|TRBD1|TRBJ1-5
CASSPGTRGQGFHQPQHF
TGTGCCAGCAGTCCCGGGACCCGAGGACAGGGCTTTCATCAGCCCCAGCATTTT
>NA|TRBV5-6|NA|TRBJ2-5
CASSLILGAKTQYF
TGTGCCAGCAGCTTGATTTTGGGGGCTAAGACCCAGTACTTC
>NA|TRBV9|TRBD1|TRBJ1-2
CASSEGGYNYGYTF
TGTGCCAGCAGCGAAGGGGGCTACAACTATGGCTACACCTTC
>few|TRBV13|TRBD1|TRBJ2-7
CASSPGTGSSYEQYF
TGTGCCAGCAGTCCGGGGACAGGTTCTTCCTACGAGCAGTACTTC
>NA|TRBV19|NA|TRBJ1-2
CASSFTRPEGSGYTF
TGTGCCAGTAGTTTTACCCGACCGGAGGGGTCTGGCTACACCTTC
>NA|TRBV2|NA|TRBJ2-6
CASSESRGANVLTF
TGTGCCAGCAGTGAATCGAGGGGGGCCAACGTCCTGACTTTC
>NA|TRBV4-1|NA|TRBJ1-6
CASSQGLDRHNSPLHF
TGCGCCAGCAGCCAGGGCTTGGACAGACATAATTCACCCCTCCACTTT
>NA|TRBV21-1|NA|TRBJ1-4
CASSKVTTGLNEKLFF
TGTGCCAGCAGCAAAGTAACCACAGGATTGAATGAAAAACTGTTTTTT
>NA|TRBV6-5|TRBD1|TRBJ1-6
CASSIVGQGSSPLHF
TGTGCCAGCAGCATAGTAGGACAGGGAAGTTCACCCCTCCACTTT
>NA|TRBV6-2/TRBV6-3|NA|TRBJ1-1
CASTPWAVRGTEAFF
TGTGCCAGCACCCCATGGGCGGTCCGGGGCACTGAAGCTTTCTTT
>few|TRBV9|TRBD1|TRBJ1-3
CASSLRTGTDTIYF
TGTGCCAGCAGCCTCCGGACAGGGACAGACACCATATATTTT
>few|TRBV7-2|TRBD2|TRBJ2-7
CASSTGLAGFYEQYF
TGTGCCAGCAGCACCGGACTAGCGGGGTTCTACGAGCAGTACTTC